One T cell receptor (beta chain) is described in this entry. Its antigen is undetermined. The sample is drawn from a study of post-analysis software for immune sequencing data. CDR3 length equals 10 residues. Trimming removed 6 bases from V and 9 bases from J, with 11 bases in between. Germline V gives CDR1 DFQATT, CDR2 SNEGSKA (reference sequence). General study findings and limits: Comparison of patients with controls showed a handful of TRBV segments more frequent in patients, TRBV5-6, TRBV5-1 and TRBV20-1 among them. The authors found that F measure strongly co-clustered same-batch samples. The study found significantly lower normalized Chao1 diversity in multiple sclerosis patients than in controls.

Carried by the TCR beta cDNA libraries were unique molecular identifiers. Each sample of about 0.95 to 10 million input T cells yielded approximately 500,000 cDNA molecules, so each molecule approximated one T cell. TCRdb recomputed calls from the PCR reads with MiXCR, one row per CDR3 protein. The repertoire has fewer than 850,000 distinct CDR3 sequences, 25% to 30% of them found once; the top ten carry under 0.7%. The clonotype comes from a girl between 10 and 17 years old with multiple sclerosis. The source material was blood. The J gene is TRBJ1-2, the V gene TRBV20-1; perhaps TRBD1 as D (5 bases). The CDR3: CSARDVSYTF. DNA for the CDR3: TGCAGTGCCAGGGACGTGAGCTACACCTTC.